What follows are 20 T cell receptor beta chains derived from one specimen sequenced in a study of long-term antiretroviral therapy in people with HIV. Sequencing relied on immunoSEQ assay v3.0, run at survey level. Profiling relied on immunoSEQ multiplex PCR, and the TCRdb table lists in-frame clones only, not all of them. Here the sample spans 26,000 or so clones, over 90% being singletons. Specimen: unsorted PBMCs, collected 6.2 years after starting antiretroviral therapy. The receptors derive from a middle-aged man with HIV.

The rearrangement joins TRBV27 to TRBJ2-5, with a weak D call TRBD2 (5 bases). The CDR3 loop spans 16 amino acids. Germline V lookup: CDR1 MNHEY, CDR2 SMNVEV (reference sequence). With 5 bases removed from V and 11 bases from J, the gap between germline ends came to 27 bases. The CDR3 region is CASSPSRMSLLRGQYF. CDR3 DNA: TGTGCCAGCAGTCCATCCCGCATGAGCCTGCTACGAGGGCAGTACTTC.

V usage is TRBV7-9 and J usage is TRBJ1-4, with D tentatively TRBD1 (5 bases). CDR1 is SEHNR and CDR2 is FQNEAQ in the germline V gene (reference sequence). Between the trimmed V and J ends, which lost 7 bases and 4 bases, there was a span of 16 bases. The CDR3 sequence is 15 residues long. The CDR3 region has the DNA TGTGCCAGCACCAAGCGCGGGGCGGATAATGAAAAACTGTTTTTT. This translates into CASTKRGADNEKLFF.

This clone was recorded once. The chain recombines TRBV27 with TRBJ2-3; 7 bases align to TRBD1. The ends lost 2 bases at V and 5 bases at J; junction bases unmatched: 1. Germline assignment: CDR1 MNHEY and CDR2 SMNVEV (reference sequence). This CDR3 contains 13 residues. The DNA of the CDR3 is TGTGCCAGCAGTTTAGGGACAGTAGATACGCAGTATTTT. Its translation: CASSLGTVDTQYF.

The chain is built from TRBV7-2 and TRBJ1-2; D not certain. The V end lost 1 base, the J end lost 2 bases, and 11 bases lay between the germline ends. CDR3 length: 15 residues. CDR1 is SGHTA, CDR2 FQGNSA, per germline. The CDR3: CASSLERGGNYGYTF. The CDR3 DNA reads TGTGCCAGCAGCTTAGAAAGAGGCGGGAACTATGGCTACACCTTC. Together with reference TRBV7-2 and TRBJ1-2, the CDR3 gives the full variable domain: GAGVSQSPSNKVTEKGKDVELRCDPISGHTALYWYRQSLGQGLEFLIYFQGNSAPDKSGLPSDRFSAERTGGSVSTLTIQRTQQEDSAVYLCASSLERGGNYGYTFGSGTRLTVV.

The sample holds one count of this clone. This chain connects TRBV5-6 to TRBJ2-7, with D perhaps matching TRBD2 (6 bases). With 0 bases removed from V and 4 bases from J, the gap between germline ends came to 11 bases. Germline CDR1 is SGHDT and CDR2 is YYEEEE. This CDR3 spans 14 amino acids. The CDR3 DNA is TGTGCCAGCAGCTTGGAGGCGGGGAAGTACGAGCAGTACTTC. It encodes CASSLEAGKYEQYF.

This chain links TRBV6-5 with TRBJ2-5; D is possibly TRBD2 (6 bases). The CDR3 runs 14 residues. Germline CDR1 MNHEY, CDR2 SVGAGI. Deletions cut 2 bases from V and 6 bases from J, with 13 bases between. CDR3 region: CASSYGQGGKTQYF. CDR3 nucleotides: TGTGCCAGCAGTTACGGACAAGGAGGGAAGACCCAGTACTTC.

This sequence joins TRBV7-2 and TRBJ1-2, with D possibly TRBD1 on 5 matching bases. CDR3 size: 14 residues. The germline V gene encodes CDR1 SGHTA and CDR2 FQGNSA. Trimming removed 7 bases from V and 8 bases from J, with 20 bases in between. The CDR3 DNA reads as TGTGCCAGCACCCACTCGGGGGTTTTGGGAGGCTACACCTTC. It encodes CASTHSGVLGGYTF.

The CDR3 sequence: CASSVEVAIPYNEQFF. DNA of the CDR3: TGTGCCAGCAGCGTAGAGGTCGCTATTCCCTACAATGAGCAGTTCTTC. This sequence joins TRBV9 and TRBJ2-1; D is ambiguous. V was clipped by 0 bases and J by 2 bases, with 12 bases between them. Per the germline V gene, CDR1 is SGDLS and CDR2 is YYNGEE. The CDR3 length is 16 residues.

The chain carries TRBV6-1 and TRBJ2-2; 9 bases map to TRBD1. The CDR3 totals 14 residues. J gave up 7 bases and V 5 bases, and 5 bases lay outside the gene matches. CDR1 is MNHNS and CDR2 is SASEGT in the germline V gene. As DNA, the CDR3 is TGTGCCAGCAGTTCTGGGACAGGGTTCGGGGAGCTGTTTTTT. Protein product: CASSSGTGFGELFF.

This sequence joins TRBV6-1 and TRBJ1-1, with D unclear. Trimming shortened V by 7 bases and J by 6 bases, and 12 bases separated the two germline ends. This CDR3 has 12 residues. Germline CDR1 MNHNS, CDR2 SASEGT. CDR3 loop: CASILESAEAFF. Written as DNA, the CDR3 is TGTGCCAGCATCCTGGAAAGTGCTGAAGCTTTCTTT.

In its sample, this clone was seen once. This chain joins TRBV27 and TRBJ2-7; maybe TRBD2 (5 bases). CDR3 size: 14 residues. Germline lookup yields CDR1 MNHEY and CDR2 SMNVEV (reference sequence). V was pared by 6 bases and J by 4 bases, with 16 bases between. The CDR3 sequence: CASSPAGVGYEQYF. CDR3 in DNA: TGTGCCAGCAGCCCCGCCGGGGTTGGGTACGAGCAGTACTTC.

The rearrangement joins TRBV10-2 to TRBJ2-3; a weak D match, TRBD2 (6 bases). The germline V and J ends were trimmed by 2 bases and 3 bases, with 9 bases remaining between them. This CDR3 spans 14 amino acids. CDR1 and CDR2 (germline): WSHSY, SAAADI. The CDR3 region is CASSERGRTDTQYF. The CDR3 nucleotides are TGCGCCAGCAGTGAGCGGGGGAGGACAGATACGCAGTATTTT.

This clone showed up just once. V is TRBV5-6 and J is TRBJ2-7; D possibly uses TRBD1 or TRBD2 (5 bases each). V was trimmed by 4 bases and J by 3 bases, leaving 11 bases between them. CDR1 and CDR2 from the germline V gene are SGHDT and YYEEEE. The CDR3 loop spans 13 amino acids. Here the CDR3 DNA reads TGTGCCAGCAGCGCCCGGGACCGCTACGAGCAGTACTTC. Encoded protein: CASSARDRYEQYF.

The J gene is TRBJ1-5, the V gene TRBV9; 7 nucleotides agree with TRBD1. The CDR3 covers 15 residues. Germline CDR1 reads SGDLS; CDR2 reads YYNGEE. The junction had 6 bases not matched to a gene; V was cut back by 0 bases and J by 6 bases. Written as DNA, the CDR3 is TGTGCCAGCAGCGTAGGGCAAGGGGGCTTTCAGCCCCAGCATTTT. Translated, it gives CASSVGQGGFQPQHF.

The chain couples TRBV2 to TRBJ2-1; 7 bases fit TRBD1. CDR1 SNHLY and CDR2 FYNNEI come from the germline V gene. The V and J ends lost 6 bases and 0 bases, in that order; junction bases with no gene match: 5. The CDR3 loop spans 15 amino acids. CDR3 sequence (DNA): TGTGCCAGCAGCCTGGGACAGAGCTCCTACAATGAGCAGTTCTTC. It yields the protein CASSLGQSSYNEQFF.

For the CDR3, the DNA is TGTGCCAGCAGCATCCCCCTTCCGGGACAGATATACGAGCAGTACTTC. Amino acids: CASSIPLPGQIYEQYF. The chain joins TRBV7-8 to TRBJ2-7; TRBD1 agrees at 7 bases. Germline V gives CDR1 SGHVS, CDR2 FQNEAQ. The CDR3 has 16 residues. After removal of 5 bases from V and 4 bases from J, the junction contained 14 bases not matched to a gene.

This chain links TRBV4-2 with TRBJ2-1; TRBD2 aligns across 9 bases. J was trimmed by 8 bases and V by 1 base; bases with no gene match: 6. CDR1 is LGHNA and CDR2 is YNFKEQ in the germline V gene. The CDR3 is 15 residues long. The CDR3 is CASSQASGNTDEQFF. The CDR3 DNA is TGTGCCAGCAGCCAAGCTAGCGGGAACACGGATGAGCAGTTCTTC.

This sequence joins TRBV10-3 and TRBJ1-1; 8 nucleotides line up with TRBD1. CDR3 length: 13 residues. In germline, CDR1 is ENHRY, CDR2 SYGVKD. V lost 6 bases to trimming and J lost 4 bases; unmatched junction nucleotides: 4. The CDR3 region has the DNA TGTGCCATCAGCCAGGGGGCCGGCACTGAAGCTTTCTTT. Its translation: CAISQGAGTEAFF.

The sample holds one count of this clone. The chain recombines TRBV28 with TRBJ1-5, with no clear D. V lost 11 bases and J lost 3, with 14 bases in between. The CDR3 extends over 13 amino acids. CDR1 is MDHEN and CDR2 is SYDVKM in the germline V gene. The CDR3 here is CASGQEPNQPQHF. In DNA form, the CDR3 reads TGTGCCTCCGGTCAGGAACCCAATCAGCCCCAGCATTTT.

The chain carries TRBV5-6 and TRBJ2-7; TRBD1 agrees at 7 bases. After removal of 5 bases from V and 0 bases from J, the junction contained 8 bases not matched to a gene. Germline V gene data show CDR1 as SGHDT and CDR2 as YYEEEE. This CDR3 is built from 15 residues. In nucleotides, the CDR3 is TGTGCCAGCAGTCCCCGATGGGACAGCTCCTACGAGCAGTACTTC. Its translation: CASSPRWDSSYEQYF.